Below are 9 T cell receptor beta chains sequenced from a single sample in a study of blood T cell repertoires in COVID-19 (dated by TCRdb to between 2020 and 2021). The library was made by the immunoSEQ multiplex PCR assay. Drawn from immuneACCESS, this table holds only the in-frame rearrangements with V and J called that TCRdb kept. Clones are partly lost; checked studies trace under half to an unresolved V gene and leave the rest unexplained. This sample lists under 100,000 clones; 70% to 90% were detected once. 3% to 4% of the sample is taken by the ten largest. Sequencing used peripheral blood. Receptors were obtained from a man aged 50 or older with acute or convalescent COVID-19.

The chain combines TRBV9 with TRBJ1-2; 8 bases align to TRBD1. There are 18 residues in the CDR3. Trimming at V came to 4 bases and at J to 4 bases, leaving 18 bases not matched to a gene. Germline V lookup: CDR1 SGDLS, CDR2 YYNGEE. CDR3 sequence reads: CASSPIVGDRSVTYGYTF. Here the CDR3 DNA reads TGTGCCAGCAGCCCCATCGTGGGGGACAGGAGCGTTACCTATGGCTACACCTTC.

With respect to this clone: The same CDR3 also results from other DNA sequences found in this sample. The V gene is TRBV2, the J gene TRBJ2-3; 9 bases align to TRBD2. CDR3 length: 15 amino acids. CDR1 and CDR2 (germline): SNHLY, FYNNEI. Trimming took 6 bases from V and 1 from J; bases not matched to a gene: 5. CDR3 in amino acids: CASRGLAGGTDTQYF. The CDR3, as DNA: TGTGCCAGCAGGGGACTAGCTGGGGGCACAGATACGCAGTATTTT. Supplemented by reference TRBV2 and TRBJ2-3, the full variable domain reads EPEVTQTPSHQVTQMGQEVILRCVPISNHLYFYWYRQILGQKVEFLVSFYNNEISEKSEIFDDQFSVERPDGSNFTLKIRSTKLEDSAMYFCASRGLAGGTDTQYFGPGTRLTVL.

This chain joins TRBV21-1 and TRBJ2-7; the D call of TRBD1 is as the table states it, not checked on the DNA. TRBV21-1 has pseudogene status. CDR3 size: 17 residues. CDR3: CASSKRISGTRTYEQYF. The CDR3 coding sequence is TGTGCCAGCAGCAAAAGGATTTCTGGGACAAGGACCTACGAGCAGTACTTC.

This chain connects TRBV6-5 to TRBJ1-2; 11 nucleotides match TRBD1. Germline assignment: CDR1 MNHEY and CDR2 SVGAGI. J was trimmed by 8 bases and V by 2 bases; bases with no gene match: 1. CDR3 length equals 13 residues. CDR3 in DNA: TGTGCCAGCAGTTACGGGACAGGGGGAGGCTACACCTTC. It codes for CASSYGTGGGYTF.

The chain is built from TRBV11-2 and TRBJ2-2, with D possibly TRBD1 on 6 matching bases. From germline, CDR1 is SGHAT and CDR2 FQNNGV. The V end was cut by 5 bases, the J end by 1 base, with 11 bases between. There are 15 residues in the CDR3. The CDR3 protein is CASSKQTGNTGELFF. CDR3 nucleotide sequence: TGTGCCAGCAGCAAACAGACAGGGAACACCGGGGAGCTGTTTTTT.

V usage is TRBV5-1 and J usage is TRBJ1-4; D is undetermined. The V and J ends lost 0 bases and 5 bases respectively, with 14 bases between them. Germline loops: CDR1 SGHRS, CDR2 YFSETQ. CDR3 length equals 16 residues. In DNA, the CDR3 is TGCGCCAGCAGCTTGGTGGGCATATCGTCAAATGAAAAACTGTTTTTT. The encoded protein is CASSLVGISSNEKLFF.

This sequence joins TRBV29-1 and TRBJ1-1; weak D call: TRBD1 (5 bases). The CDR3 totals 13 residues. Trimming removed 3 bases from V and 8 bases from J, with 16 bases in between. Germline CDR1 and CDR2: SQVTM and ANQGSEA. CDR3 DNA: TGCAGCGTTGACGCCCCGAGTGACAGAGAAGCTTTCTTT. Its translation: CSVDAPSDREAFF.

This chain joins TRBV2 and TRBJ2-2; possible D gene TRBD1, 6 bases. The CDR3 contains 15 residues. Germline CDR1 SNHLY, CDR2 FYNNEI. Trimming took off 6 bases at V and 1 base at J, with 12 bases between the two ends. The CDR3 protein is CASSEQGQNTGELFF. CDR3 nucleotide sequence: TGTGCCAGCAGCGAACAGGGTCAGAACACCGGGGAGCTGTTTTTT.

The V call is TRBV14, the J call TRBJ2-2; tentative D call: TRBD1 (5 bases). This CDR3 is 12 amino acids long. Germline CDR1 is SGHDN and CDR2 is FVKESK. With 1 base removed from V and 15 bases from J, the gap between germline ends came to 12 bases. In DNA form, the CDR3 reads TGTGCCAGCAGCCAAGGGCGCAGGGTGTTGTTTTTT. Translation gives CASSQGRRVLFF.